Listed here are 14 T cell receptor beta chains from one sample, sequenced in a study of blood T cell repertoires in COVID-19 (dated by TCRdb to about 2020). The library was obtained by the immunoSEQ multiplex PCR assay. Drawn from immuneACCESS, this table holds only the in-frame rearrangements with V and J called that TCRdb kept. Clones are partly lost; checked studies trace under half to an unresolved V gene and leave the rest unexplained. This sample comprises over 100,000 clones, 82% of them detected only once. About 5% of the sample rests with the top ten. Sequencing input: peripheral blood. The receptors were gathered from a man aged 55 to 70 with acute or convalescent COVID-19.

This clone was observed a single time. In DNA form, the CDR3 reads TGTGCCAGCAGTCAGTCTTCTGGGGCCAACGTCCTGACTTTC. Translation: CASSQSSGANVLTF. The V call is TRBV28, the J call TRBJ2-6; no firm D call. Germline-derived CDR1 and CDR2 are MDHEN and SYDVKM. The V end was cut by 5 bases, the J end by 1 base, with 6 bases between. The CDR3 is 14 residues long.

CDR3: CASSPGTLSSYEQYF. As DNA, the CDR3 is TGTGCCAGCTCACCAGGGACACTCAGCTCCTACGAGCAGTACTTC. V gene TRBV18 combines with J gene TRBJ2-7; D might be TRBD1 (6 bases). This CDR3 comprises 15 residues. Germline assignment: CDR1 KGHSH and CDR2 LQKENI. V lost 2 bases to trimming and J lost 0 bases, with 11 bases between them.

This clone showed up just a few times. Other DNA sequences in the sample encode the same CDR3. V and J are TRBV11-3 and TRBJ1-1; 8 nucleotides match TRBD1. CDR1 is SGHNT, CDR2 YENEEA, per germline. The trim removed 5 bases at V and 1 base at J, leaving 9 bases unmatched. This CDR3 has 16 residues. CDR3 residues: CASSLGTGTGNTEAFF. The CDR3 DNA reads TGTGCCAGCAGCCTCGGGACCGGGACAGGGAACACTGAAGCTTTCTTT.

The chain combines TRBV7-8 with TRBJ2-1; 11 bases align to TRBD2. The V gene end was trimmed by 7 bases and the J gene end by 7 bases; junction bases not matched to a gene: 9. Looked up from germline, CDR1 is SGHVS and CDR2 is FQNEAQ. The CDR3 length is 15 residues. CDR3 residues: CASTPGTSGRNEQFF. Here the CDR3 DNA reads TGTGCCAGCACCCCAGGCACTAGCGGGAGAAATGAGCAGTTCTTC.

The DNA for the CDR3 is TGTGCCAGCAACCGACAGGGTGGTTTGAATGAGCAGTTCTTC. Its translation is CASNRQGGLNEQFF. This sequence joins TRBV11-2 and TRBJ2-1; 7 bases line up with TRBD1. J lost 7 bases, V lost 7 bases, and 10 bases had no gene match. Germline V gene lookup returns CDR1 SGHAT and CDR2 FQNNGV. This CDR3 is built from 14 residues.

The chain links TRBV3-1 (or the pseudogene TRBV3-2) to TRBJ2-5; 11 nucleotides match TRBD1. The trim removed 4 bases at V and 5 bases at J, leaving 6 bases unmatched. Germline CDR1 and CDR2: LGHDT and YNNKEL (reference sequence). This CDR3 has 15 amino acids. CDR3 bases: TGTGCCAGCAGCCTCAGGACAGGGGGCCGGGAGACCCAGTACTTC. Translating gives CASSLRTGGRETQYF.

This rearrangement joins TRBV6-2 or TRBV6-3 to TRBJ2-1; 7 nucleotides line up with TRBD1. The CDR3 runs to 14 residues. The V gene end was trimmed by 4 bases and the J gene end by 2 bases; junction bases not matched to a gene: 2. In germline, CDR1 is MNHEY, CDR2 SVGEGT. The CDR3 here is CASSSTGTYNEQFF. DNA for the CDR3: TGTGCCAGCAGTTCGACAGGGACCTACAATGAGCAGTTCTTC.

CDR3 amino acids: CASSPIQEGYGYTF. As DNA, the CDR3 is TGTGCCAGCAGTCCCATCCAAGAGGGCTATGGCTACACCTTC. The chain employs TRBV6-5 and TRBJ1-2; D is ambiguous. V was trimmed by 5 bases and J by 4 bases, leaving 14 bases between them. The length of the CDR3 is 14 residues. CDR1 and CDR2 (germline): MNHEY, SVGAGI.

V gene TRBV3-1 (or the pseudogene TRBV3-2) combines with J gene TRBJ2-7; D remains ambiguous. This CDR3 comprises 15 residues. CDR1 is LGHDT and CDR2 is YNNKEL in the germline V gene (reference sequence). The V end was cut by 0 bases, the J end by 4 bases, with 13 bases between. CDR3: CASSQDMLRSYEQYF. The DNA of the CDR3 is TGTGCCAGCAGCCAAGACATGCTTCGGAGTTACGAGCAGTACTTC.

This clone turned up a few times. The chain is built from TRBV6-5 and TRBJ1-2, with TRBD1 matching 8 bases. V gave up 4 bases and J gave up 3 bases; unmatched junction bases: 4. Germline assignment: CDR1 MNHEY and CDR2 SVGAGI. The CDR3 has 14 amino acids. The CDR3 DNA follows: TGTGCCAGCAGTTCTCCGGGACAGGACTATGGCTACACCTTC. It codes for CASSSPGQDYGYTF.

The V call is TRBV11-3, the J call TRBJ2-7; TRBD2 aligns across 13 bases. CDR3 length: 16 amino acids. Per the germline V gene, CDR1 is SGHNT and CDR2 is YENEEA. With V trimmed by 5 bases and J by 2 bases, 6 bases remained unmatched. The CDR3 spells CASSRTSGSRTYEQYF. The CDR3 DNA follows: TGTGCCAGCAGCCGGACTAGCGGGAGTCGAACCTACGAGCAGTACTTC.

This chain joins TRBV27 and TRBJ2-7, with 10 bases lining up with TRBD1. Germline V gene sequence: CDR1 MNHEY, CDR2 SMNVEV (reference sequence). The J segment lost 2 bases and the V segment lost 5 bases, leaving 6 bases of the junction unmatched. The CDR3 runs to 15 residues. This CDR3 is CASSTSGTGAYEQYF. The CDR3 nucleotides are TGTGCCAGCAGTACTTCCGGGACAGGGGCCTACGAGCAGTACTTC.

In its sample, this clone was seen a few times. V is TRBV6-1 and J is TRBJ2-4, with a tentative D call TRBD2 (6 bases). This CDR3 is built from 15 residues. Germline assignment: CDR1 MNHNS and CDR2 SASEGT. Deletions cut 2 bases from V and 3 bases from J, with 11 bases between. The CDR3 bases are TGTGCCAGCAGTGAACCGGGACTCCACAAAAACATTCAGTACTTC. This gives the protein CASSEPGLHKNIQYF.

This chain links TRBV28 with TRBJ1-1, with 7 positions matching TRBD1. V lost 2 bases and J lost 5; bases outside the gene matches: 5. This CDR3 spans 14 amino acids. The germline V gene encodes CDR1 MDHEN and CDR2 SYDVKM. In nucleotides, the CDR3 is TGTGCCAGCAGTTTAAGGGGGCGAGGGACTGAAGCTTTCTTT. Encoded protein: CASSLRGRGTEAFF.